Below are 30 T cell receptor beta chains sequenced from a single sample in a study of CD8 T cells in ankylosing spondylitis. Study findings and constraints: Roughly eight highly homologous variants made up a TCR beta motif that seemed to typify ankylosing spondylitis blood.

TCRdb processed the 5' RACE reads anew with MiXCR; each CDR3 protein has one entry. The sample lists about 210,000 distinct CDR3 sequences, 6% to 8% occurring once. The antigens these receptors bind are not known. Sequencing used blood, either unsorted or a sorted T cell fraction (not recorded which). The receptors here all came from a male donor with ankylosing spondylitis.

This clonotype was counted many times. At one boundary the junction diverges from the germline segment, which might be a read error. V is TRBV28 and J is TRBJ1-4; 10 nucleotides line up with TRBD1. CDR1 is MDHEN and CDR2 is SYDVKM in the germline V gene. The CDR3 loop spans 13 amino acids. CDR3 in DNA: TGTGCCAGCAGCCTAACGAGCAGGACAGGGGGAATTTTT. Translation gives CASSLTSRTGGIF.

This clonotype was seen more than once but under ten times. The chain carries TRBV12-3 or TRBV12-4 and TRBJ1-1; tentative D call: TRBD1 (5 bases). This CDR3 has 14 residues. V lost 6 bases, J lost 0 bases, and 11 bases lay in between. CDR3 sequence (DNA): TGTGCCAGCAGGTCGACAGATTTGAACACTGAAGCTTTCTTT. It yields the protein CASRSTDLNTEAFF.

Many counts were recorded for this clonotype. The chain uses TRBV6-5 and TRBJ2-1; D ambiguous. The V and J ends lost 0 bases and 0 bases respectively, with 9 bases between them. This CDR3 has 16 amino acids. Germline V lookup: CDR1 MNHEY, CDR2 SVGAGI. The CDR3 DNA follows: TGTGCCAGCAGTTACTCGGCGGTGAGCTCCTACAATGAGCAGTTCTTC. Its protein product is CASSYSAVSSYNEQFF.

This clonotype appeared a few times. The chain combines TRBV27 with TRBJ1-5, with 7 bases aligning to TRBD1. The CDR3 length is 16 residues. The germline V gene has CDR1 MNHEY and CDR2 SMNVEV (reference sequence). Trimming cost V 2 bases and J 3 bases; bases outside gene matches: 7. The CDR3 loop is CASSLHPGQHNQPQHF. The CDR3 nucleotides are TGTGCCAGCAGTTTACATCCGGGACAGCACAATCAGCCCCAGCATTTT.

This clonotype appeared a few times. CDR3 protein: CASSIRQGPDTEAFF. The DNA for the CDR3 is TGTGCCAGTAGTATCCGACAGGGTCCCGACACTGAAGCTTTCTTT. The chain joins TRBV19 to TRBJ1-1; TRBD1 agrees at 7 bases. Trimming cost V 3 bases and J 3 bases; bases outside gene matches: 7. Germline V gene data show CDR1 as LNHDA and CDR2 as SQIVND (reference sequence). The CDR3 is 15 amino acids.

The CDR3 nucleotides read TGTGCCAGCAGCCCGGGCAGCGTCTACGAGCAGTACTTC. This translates into CASSPGSVYEQYF. The chain joins TRBV7-9 to TRBJ2-7; D gene uncertain. The germline gives CDR1 SEHNR, CDR2 FQNEAQ (reference sequence). V gave up 5 bases and J gave up 3 bases, with 11 bases separating them. This CDR3 spans 13 amino acids.

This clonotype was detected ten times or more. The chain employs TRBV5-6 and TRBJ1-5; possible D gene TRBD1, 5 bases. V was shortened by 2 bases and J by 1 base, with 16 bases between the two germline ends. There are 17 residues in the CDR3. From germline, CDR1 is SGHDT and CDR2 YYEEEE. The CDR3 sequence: CASSFKTEGVSNQPQHF. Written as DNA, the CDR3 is TGTGCCAGCAGCTTTAAGACAGAAGGAGTAAGCAATCAGCCCCAGCATTTT. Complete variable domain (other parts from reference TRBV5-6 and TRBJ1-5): DAGVTQSPTHLIKTRGQQVTLRCSPKSGHDTVSWYQQALGQGPQFIFQYYEEEERQRGNFPDRFSGHQFPNYSSELNVNALLLGDSALYLCASSFKTEGVSNQPQHFGDGTRLSIL.

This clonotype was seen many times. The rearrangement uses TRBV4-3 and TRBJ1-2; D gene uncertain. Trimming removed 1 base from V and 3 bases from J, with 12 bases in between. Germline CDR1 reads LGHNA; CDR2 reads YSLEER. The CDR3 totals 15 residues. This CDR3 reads CASSQARSGYYGYTF. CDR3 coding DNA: TGCGCCAGCAGCCAAGCTCGGTCGGGATACTATGGCTACACCTTC.

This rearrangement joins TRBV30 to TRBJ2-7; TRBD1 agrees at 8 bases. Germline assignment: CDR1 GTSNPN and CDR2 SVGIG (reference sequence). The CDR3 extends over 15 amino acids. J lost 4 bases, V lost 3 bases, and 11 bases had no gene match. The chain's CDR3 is CAWRADRGNLYEQYF. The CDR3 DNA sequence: TGTGCCTGGAGGGCCGACAGGGGAAATCTTTACGAGCAGTACTTC.

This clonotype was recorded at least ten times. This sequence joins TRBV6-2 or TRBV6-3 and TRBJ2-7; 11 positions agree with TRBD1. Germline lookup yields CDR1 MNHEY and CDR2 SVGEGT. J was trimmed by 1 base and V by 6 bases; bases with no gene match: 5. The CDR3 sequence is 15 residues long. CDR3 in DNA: TGTGCCAGCAGACATGGGACAGGGGGGTCCTACGAGCAGTACTTC. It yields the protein CASRHGTGGSYEQYF.

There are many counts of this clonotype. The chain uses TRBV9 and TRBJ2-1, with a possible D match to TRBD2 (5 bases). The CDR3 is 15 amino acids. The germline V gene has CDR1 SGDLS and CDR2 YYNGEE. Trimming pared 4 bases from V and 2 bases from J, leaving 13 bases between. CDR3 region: CASSQWGEAYNEQFF. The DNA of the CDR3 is TGTGCCAGCAGCCAGTGGGGAGAGGCCTACAATGAGCAGTTCTTC.

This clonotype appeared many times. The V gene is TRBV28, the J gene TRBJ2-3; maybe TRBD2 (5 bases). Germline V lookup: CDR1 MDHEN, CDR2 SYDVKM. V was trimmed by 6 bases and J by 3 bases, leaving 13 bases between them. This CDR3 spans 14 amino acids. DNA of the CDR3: TGTGCCAGCAGCCAGCGGCGATCGACAGATACGCAGTATTTT. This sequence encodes CASSQRRSTDTQYF.

The chain's CDR3 is CAISYGSFAYNEQFF. As DNA, the CDR3 is TGTGCCATCAGTTACGGGAGTTTCGCCTACAATGAGCAGTTCTTC. The V gene is TRBV10-3, the J gene TRBJ2-1; maybe TRBD2 (6 bases). The germline CDR1 and CDR2 sequences are ENHRY and SYGVKD. The CDR3 is 15 residues long. Trimming took off 5 bases at V and 2 bases at J, with 13 bases between the two ends.

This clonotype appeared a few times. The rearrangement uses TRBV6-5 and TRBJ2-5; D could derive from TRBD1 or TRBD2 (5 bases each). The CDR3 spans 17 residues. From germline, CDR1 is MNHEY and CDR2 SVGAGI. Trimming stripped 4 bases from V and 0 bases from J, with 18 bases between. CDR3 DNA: TGTGCCAGCAGTTCACCCAGCGAGGGGATTTACCAAGAGACCCAGTACTTC. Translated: CASSSPSEGIYQETQYF.

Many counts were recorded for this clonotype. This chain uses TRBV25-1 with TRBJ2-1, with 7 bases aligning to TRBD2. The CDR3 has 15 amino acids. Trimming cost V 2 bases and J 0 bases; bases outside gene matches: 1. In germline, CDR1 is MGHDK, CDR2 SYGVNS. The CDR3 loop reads CASSEGGGSYNEQFF. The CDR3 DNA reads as TGTGCCAGCAGTGAAGGGGGGGGCTCCTACAATGAGCAGTTCTTC.

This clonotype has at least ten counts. The chain's CDR3 is CASSSNPWADYGYTF. The CDR3 DNA sequence: TGTGCCAGCAGTTCTAACCCGTGGGCGGACTATGGCTACACCTTC. The J gene is TRBJ1-2, the V gene TRBV6-5; D gene ambiguous. V was clipped by 4 bases and J by 3 bases, with 15 bases between them. CDR1 MNHEY and CDR2 SVGAGI come from the germline V gene. This CDR3 is 15 amino acids long.

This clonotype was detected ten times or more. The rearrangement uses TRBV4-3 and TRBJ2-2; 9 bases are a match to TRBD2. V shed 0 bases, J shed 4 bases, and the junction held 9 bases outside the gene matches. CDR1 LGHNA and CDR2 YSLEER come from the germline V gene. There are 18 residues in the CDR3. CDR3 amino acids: CASSQDLAGGPGTGELFF. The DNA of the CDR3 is TGCGCCAGCAGCCAAGATTTGGCGGGGGGGCCGGGCACCGGGGAGCTGTTTTTT.

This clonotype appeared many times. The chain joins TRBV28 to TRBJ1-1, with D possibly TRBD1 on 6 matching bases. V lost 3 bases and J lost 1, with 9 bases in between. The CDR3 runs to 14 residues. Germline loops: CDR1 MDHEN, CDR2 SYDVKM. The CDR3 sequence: CASSFLGGNTEAFF. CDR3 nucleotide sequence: TGTGCCAGCAGTTTTTTAGGGGGGAACACTGAAGCTTTCTTT.

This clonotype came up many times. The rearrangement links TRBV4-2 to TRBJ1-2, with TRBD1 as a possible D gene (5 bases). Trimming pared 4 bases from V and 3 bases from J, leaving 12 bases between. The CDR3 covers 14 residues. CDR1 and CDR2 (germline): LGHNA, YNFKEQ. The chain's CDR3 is CASSRPDSHYGYTF. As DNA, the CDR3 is TGTGCCAGCAGCCGACCAGACAGTCACTATGGCTACACCTTC.

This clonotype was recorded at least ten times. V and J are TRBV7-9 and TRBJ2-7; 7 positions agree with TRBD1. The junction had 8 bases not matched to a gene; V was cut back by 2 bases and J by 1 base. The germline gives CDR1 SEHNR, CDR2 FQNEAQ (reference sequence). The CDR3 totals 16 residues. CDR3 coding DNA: TGTGCCAGCAGCTTACCATCGACAGGGAAATCCTACGAGCAGTACTTC. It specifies CASSLPSTGKSYEQYF.

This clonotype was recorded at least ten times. CDR3 DNA: TGTGCCAGCAGCGATTACGGGACGGAACATCGGAATGAGCAGTTCTTC. This gives the protein CASSDYGTEHRNEQFF. The chain links TRBV2 to TRBJ2-1; either TRBD1 or TRBD2 may supply D (5 bases each). Germline V lookup: CDR1 SNHLY, CDR2 FYNNEI. This CDR3 region has 16 residues. Between the trimmed V and J ends, which lost 6 bases and 7 bases, there was a span of 22 bases.

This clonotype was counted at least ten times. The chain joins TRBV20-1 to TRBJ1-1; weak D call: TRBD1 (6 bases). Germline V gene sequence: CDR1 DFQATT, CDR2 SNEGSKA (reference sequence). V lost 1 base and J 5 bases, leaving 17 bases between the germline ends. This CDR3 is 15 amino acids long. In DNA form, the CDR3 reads TGCAGTGCTAGAGCCCTCGGCTCAGGGGATACTGAAGCTTTCTTT. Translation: CSARALGSGDTEAFF.

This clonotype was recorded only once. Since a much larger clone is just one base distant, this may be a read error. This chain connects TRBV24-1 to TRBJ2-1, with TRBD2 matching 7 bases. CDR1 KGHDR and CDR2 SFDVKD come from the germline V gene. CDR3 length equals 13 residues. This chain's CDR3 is CATGDRLADQQFF. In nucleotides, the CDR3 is TGTGCCACCGGTGATCGTCTAGCGGATCAGCAGTTCTTC.

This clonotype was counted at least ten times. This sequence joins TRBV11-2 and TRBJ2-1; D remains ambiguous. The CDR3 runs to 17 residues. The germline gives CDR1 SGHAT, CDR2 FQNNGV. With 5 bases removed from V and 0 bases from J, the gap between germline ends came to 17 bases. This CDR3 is CASSPWSETSSYNEQFF. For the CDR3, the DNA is TGTGCCAGCAGCCCATGGTCCGAGACGAGCTCCTACAATGAGCAGTTCTTC.

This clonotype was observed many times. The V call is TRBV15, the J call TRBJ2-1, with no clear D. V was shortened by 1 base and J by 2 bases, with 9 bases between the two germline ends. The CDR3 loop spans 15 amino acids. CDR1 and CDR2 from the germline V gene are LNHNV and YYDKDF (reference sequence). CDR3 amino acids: CATSRVPGPYNEQFF. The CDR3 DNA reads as TGTGCCACCAGCAGAGTGCCAGGACCCTACAATGAGCAGTTCTTC.

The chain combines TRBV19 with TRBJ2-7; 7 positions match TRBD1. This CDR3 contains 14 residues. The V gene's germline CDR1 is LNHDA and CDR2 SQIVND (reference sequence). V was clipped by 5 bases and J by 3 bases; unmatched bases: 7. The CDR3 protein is CASSGRDSNYEQYF. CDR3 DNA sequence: TGTGCCAGTAGTGGCAGGGACAGCAACTACGAGCAGTACTTC.

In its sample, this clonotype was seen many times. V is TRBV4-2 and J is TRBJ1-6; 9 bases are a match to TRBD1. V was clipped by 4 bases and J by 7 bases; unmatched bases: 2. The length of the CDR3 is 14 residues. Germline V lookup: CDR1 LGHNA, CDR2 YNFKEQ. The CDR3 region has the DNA TGTGCCAGCAGCCGGGACAGGGAAAATTCACCCCTCCACTTT. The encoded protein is CASSRDRENSPLHF.

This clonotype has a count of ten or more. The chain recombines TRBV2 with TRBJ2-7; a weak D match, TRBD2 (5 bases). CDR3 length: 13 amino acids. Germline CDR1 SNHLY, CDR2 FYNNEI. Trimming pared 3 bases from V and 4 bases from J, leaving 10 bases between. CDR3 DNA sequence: TGTGCCAGCAGTGACGGGGTCGGATACGAGCAGTACTTC. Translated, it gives CASSDGVGYEQYF.

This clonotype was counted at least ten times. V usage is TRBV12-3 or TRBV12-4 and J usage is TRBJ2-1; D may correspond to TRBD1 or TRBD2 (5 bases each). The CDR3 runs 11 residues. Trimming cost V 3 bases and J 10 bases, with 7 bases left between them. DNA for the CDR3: TGTGCCAGCAGTTTGTGGGGGGAGCAGTTCTTC. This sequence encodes CASSLWGEQFF.

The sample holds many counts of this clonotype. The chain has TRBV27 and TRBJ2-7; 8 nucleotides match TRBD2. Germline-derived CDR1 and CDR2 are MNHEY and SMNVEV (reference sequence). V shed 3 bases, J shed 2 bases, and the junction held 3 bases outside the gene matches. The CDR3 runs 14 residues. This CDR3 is CASSFAGGPYEQYF. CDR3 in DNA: TGTGCCAGCAGTTTTGCGGGAGGTCCCTACGAGCAGTACTTC.